These T cell receptor beta chains were read from a single sample in a study of OX40 agonist ivuxolimab in advanced cancers. TCRdb's table, derived via immunoSEQ multiplex PCR, lists solely in-frame clones and lacks some. Among over 95,000 clones listed, roughly 95% were seen once. Sequenced material: CD4+ or CD8+ T cells sorted from blood, taken in a trial of the OX40 agonist ivuxolimab. These receptors came from an adult with an advanced solid tumor such as melanoma, head and neck, liver or kidney cancer. Both conserved end residues are part of each CDR3. Fields, in order: J gene, clone size, V gene, D gene, CDR3 DNA, CDR3 protein. D genes are given only for firm matches. The listing skips clone size in some rows; elsewhere it reads once, few, many or a size class.

>TRBJ2-7|-|TRBV28|-
TGTGCCAGCAGTTTGGGGGCCGACCCCTACGAGCAGTACTTC
CASSLGADPYEQYF
>TRBJ2-1|once|TRBV11-2|-
TGTGCCAGCAGCTTAGATCGGTATTCCGACACGCAATGGGTCAATGAGCAGTTCTTC
CASSLDRYSDTQWVNEQFF
>TRBJ2-3|-|TRBV11-2|-
TGTGCCAGCAGCCTAAATCTCGCAGATACGCAGTATTTT
CASSLNLADTQYF
>TRBJ2-5|-|TRBV11-2|TRBD1
TGTGCCAGCAGCTTAGAGCAGGGGGCGCGAGAGACCCAGTACTTC
CASSLEQGARETQYF
>TRBJ1-6|-|TRBV9|-
TGTGCCAGCAGCGTAGCGGGGTTCGCTTCAGATTCACCCCTCCACTTT
CASSVAGFASDSPLHF
>TRBJ2-5|-|TRBV7-2|-
TGTGCCAGCAGCTTAGGGAGGACGGAGACCCAGTACTTC
CASSLGRTETQYF
>TRBJ1-4|-|TRBV7-8|-
TGTGCCAGCAGCAAGACGGCAGTGGGTGAAAAACTGTTTTTT
CASSKTAVGEKLFF
>TRBJ1-3|-|TRBV5-6|TRBD1
TGTGCCAGCAGCTTGGCCCAGGACAGGGCTGGAAACACCATATATTTT
CASSLAQDRAGNTIYF
>TRBJ1-1|-|TRBV6-6|-
TGTGCCAGCAGCCTCACTGAAGCTTTCTTT
CASSLTEAFF
>TRBJ1-4|-|TRBV2|-
TGTGCCAGCAGACAGACTAATGAAAAACTGTTTTTT
CASRQTNEKLFF
>TRBJ2-6|-|TRBV9|-
TGTGCCAGCAGCGGACATACCTCTGGGGCCAACGTCCTGACTTTC
CASSGHTSGANVLTF
>TRBJ2-7|-|TRBV7-3|-
TGTGCCAGCAGCTTATCAGGGTCCTACGAGCAGTACTTC
CASSLSGSYEQYF
>TRBJ1-2|-|TRBV27|-
TGTGCCAGCAGTTTAGGCGGACCTAACTATGGCTACACCTTC
CASSLGGPNYGYTF
>TRBJ2-1|-|TRBV10-3|TRBD2
TGTGCCATCGGCGTAGCGGGAGTTGGGGTGGATGAGCAGTTCTTC
CAIGVAGVGVDEQFF
>TRBJ2-1|-|TRBV7-6|TRBD2
TGTGCCAGCAGCCCATGGGAGGGAGGCGATGAGCAGTTCTTC
CASSPWEGGDEQFF
>TRBJ2-1|-|TRBV7-9|TRBD1
TGTGCCAGCAGCCCGACAGGGGTCAATGAGCAGTTCTTC
CASSPTGVNEQFF
>TRBJ2-3|-|TRBV7-9|-
TGTGCCAGCAGCTTCGACACAGATACGCAGTATTTT
CASSFDTDTQYF
>TRBJ2-5|-|TRBV20-1|-
TGCAGTGTACGAGAGACCCAGTACTTC
CSVRETQYF
>TRBJ2-3|-|TRBV7-3|TRBD1
TGTGCCAGCAGCTCGACAGGGGGGGAAACAGATACGCAGTATTTT
CASSSTGGETDTQYF
>TRBJ1-5|few|TRBV19|-
TGTGCCAGTAGTACGGACGGTTTTAGGCAGCCCCAGCATTTT
CASSTDGFRQPQHF
>TRBJ1-1|-|TRBV27|TRBD1
TGTGCCAGCAGTGCCAGGGGGTTGGCCCCCACTGAAGCTTTCTTT
CASSARGLAPTEAFF
>TRBJ2-1|-|TRBV6-5|TRBD2
TGTGCCAGCAGCCGGACTAGCGGGAGTGGTGAGCAGTTCTTC
CASSRTSGSGEQFF
>TRBJ2-2|-|TRBV28|TRBD2
TGTGCCAGCAGGTCCACTAGCGGGAGGATATACACCGGGGAGCTGTTTTTT
CASRSTSGRIYTGELFF
>TRBJ2-3|-|TRBV30|TRBD2
TGTGCCTGGGAAAGCGGGATCACAGATACGCAGTATTTT
CAWESGITDTQYF
>TRBJ1-5|-|TRBV28|-
TGTGCCAGCAGTTTAGTAGCTCCCATGGACAGCAATCAGCCCCAGCATTTT
CASSLVAPMDSNQPQHF
>TRBJ2-7|-|TRBV29-1|TRBD1
TGCAGCGTTCCGCCCACACGGACAGGATACGAGCAGTACTTC
CSVPPTRTGYEQYF
>TRBJ2-3|-|TRBV2|TRBD2
TGTGCCAGCAGTGAATCTAGCGGGAGTGCAGATACGCAGTATTTT
CASSESSGSADTQYF
>TRBJ2-7|-|TRBV28|TRBD2
TGTGCCAGCAGTTTTCTAGCGGACACCTACGAGCAGTACTTC
CASSFLADTYEQYF
>TRBJ1-4|-|TRBV4-2|-
TGTGCCAGCAGCCCGACGGACAGAACTAATGAAAAACTGTTTTTT
CASSPTDRTNEKLFF
>TRBJ2-7|-|TRBV10-3|TRBD1
TGTGCCATCAGTGAGTCGGGGGACAGCCGAGCCTACGAGCAGTACTTC
CAISESGDSRAYEQYF
>TRBJ2-3|-|TRBV7-8|-
TGTGCCAGCAGCTTAGATCTCCAGGGGTGGGCAGATACGCAGTATTTT
CASSLDLQGWADTQYF
>TRBJ2-7|-|TRBV19|-
TGTGCCAGTAGTATCCTTTGGGGCTACGAGCAGTACTTC
CASSILWGYEQYF
>TRBJ2-5|-|TRBV27|-
TGTGCCAGCAGGCTAGGGGAGACCCAGTACTTC
CASRLGETQYF
>TRBJ1-2|-|TRBV4-1|-
TGCGCCAGCAGCCAAGAGAGTATCAGGGTAGAGGACTATGGCTACACCTTC
CASSQESIRVEDYGYTF
>TRBJ2-3|-|TRBV14|TRBD1
TGTGCCAGCAGCCAAGCAGGGGGCAGGAATACGCAGTATTTT
CASSQAGGRNTQYF
>TRBJ1-2|-|TRBV14|-
TGTGCCAGCAGCCAAGGAGGGAGTGGCTACACCTTC
CASSQGGSGYTF
>TRBJ1-5|-|TRBV7-6|-
TGTGCCAGCAGCATAAACGAGGGTCAGCCCCAGCATTTT
CASSINEGQPQHF